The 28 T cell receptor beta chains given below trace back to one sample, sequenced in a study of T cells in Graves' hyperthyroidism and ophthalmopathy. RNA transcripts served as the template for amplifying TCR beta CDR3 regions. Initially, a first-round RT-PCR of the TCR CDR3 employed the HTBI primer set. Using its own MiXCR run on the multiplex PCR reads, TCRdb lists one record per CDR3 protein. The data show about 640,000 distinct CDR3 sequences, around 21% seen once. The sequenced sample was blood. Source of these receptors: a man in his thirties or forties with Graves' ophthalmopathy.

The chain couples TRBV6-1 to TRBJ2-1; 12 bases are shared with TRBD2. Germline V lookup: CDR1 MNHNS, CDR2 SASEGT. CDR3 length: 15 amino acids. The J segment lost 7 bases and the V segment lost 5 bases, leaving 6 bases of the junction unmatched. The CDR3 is CASSRTSGVGNEQFF. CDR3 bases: TGTGCCAGCAGTAGGACTAGCGGGGTTGGGAATGAGCAGTTCTTC.

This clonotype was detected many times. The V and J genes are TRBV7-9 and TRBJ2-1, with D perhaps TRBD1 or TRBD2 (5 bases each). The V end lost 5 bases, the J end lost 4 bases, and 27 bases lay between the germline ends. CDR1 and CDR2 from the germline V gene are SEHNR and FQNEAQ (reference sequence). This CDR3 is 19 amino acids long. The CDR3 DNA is TGTGCCAGCAGCCTAATTCGGGACGAACAGGCTCTAAGGTACAATGAGCAGTTCTTC. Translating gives CASSLIRDEQALRYNEQFF.

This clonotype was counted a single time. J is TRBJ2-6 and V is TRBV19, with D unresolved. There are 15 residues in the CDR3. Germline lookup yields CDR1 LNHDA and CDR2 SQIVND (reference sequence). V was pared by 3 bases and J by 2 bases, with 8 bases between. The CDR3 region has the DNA TGTGCCAGTAGTATGAATAGAGCTGGGGCCAACGTCCTGACTTTC. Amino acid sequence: CASSMNRAGANVLTF.

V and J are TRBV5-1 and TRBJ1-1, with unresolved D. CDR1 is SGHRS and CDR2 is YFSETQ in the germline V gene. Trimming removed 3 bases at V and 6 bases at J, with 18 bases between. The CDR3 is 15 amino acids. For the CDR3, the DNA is TGCGCCAGCAGCTCTGACGGCAGTAGCATCTCTGAAGCTTTCTTT. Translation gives CASSSDGSSISEAFF.

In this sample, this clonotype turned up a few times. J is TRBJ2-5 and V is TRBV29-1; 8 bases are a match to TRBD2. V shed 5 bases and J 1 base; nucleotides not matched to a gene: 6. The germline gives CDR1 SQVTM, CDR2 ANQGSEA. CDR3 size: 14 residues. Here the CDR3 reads CSVLNRGGQETQYF. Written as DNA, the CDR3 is TGCAGCGTTCTTAATCGGGGGGGCCAAGAGACCCAGTACTTC. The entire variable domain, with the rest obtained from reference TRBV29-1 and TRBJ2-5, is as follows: SAVISQKPSRDICQRGTSLTIQCQVDSQVTMMFWYRQQPGQSLTLIATANQGSEATYESGFVIDKFPISRPNLTFSTLTVSNMSPEDSSIYLCSVLNRGGQETQYFGPGTRLLVL.

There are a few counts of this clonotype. CDR3 residues: CASSPDGGSGTGELFF. The CDR3 bases are TGTGCCAGCAGTCCGGACGGGGGCTCGGGCACCGGGGAGCTGTTTTTT. The rearrangement joins TRBV27 to TRBJ2-2, with D perhaps being TRBD1 or TRBD2 (6 bases each). Germline CDR1 MNHEY, CDR2 SMNVEV (reference sequence). V was shortened by 5 bases and J by 4 bases, with 17 bases between the two germline ends. The CDR3 covers 16 residues.

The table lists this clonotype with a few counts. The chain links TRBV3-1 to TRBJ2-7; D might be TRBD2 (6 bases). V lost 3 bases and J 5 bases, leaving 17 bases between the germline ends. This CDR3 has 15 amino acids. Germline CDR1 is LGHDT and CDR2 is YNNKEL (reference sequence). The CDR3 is CASSHIAVSEDEQYF. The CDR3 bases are TGTGCCAGCAGCCATATAGCGGTTTCGGAGGACGAGCAGTACTTC.

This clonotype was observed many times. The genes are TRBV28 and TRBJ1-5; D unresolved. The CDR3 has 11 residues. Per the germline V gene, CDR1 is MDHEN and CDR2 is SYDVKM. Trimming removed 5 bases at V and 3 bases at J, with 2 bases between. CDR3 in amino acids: CASSANQPQHF. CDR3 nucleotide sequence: TGTGCCAGCAGTGCCAATCAGCCCCAGCATTTT.

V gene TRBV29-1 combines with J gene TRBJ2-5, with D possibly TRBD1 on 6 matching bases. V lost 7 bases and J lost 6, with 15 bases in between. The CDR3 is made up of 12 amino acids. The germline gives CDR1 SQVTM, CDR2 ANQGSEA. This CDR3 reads CSAWTEGQTQYF. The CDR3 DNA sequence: TGCAGCGCGTGGACAGAAGGTCAGACCCAGTACTTC.

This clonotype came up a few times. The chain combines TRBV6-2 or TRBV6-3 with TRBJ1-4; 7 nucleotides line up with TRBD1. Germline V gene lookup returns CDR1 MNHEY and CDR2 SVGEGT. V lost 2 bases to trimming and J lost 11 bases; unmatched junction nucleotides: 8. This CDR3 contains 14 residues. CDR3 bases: TGTGCCAGCAGTTACCTCCGACAGGGTGACAAACTGTTTTTT. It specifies CASSYLRQGDKLFF.

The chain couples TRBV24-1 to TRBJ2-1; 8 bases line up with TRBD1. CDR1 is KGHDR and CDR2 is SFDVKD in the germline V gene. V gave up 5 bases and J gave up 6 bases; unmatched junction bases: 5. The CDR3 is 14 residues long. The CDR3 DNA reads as TGTGCCACCAGTGCTCCAGGACAGGGCAATGAGCAGTTCTTC. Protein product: CATSAPGQGNEQFF.

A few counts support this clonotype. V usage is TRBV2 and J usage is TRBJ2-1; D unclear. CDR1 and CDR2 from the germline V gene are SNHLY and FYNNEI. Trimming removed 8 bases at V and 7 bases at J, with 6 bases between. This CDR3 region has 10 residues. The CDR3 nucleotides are TGTGCCAGCGGGCGGAATGAGCAGTTCTTC. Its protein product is CASGRNEQFF.

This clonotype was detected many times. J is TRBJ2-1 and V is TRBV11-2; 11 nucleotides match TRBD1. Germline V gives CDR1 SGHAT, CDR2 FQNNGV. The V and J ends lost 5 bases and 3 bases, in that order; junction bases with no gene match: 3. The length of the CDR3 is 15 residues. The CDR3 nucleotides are TGTGCCAGCAGCAGTGGGACAGGGGGCTACAATGAGCAGTTCTTC. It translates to CASSSGTGGYNEQFF.

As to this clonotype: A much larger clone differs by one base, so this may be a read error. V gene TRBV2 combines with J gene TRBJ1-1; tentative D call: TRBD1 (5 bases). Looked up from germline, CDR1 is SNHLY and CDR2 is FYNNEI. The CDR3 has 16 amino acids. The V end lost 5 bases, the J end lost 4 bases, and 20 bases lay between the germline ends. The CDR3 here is CASSLDTGVMSTEAFF. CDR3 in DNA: TGTGCCAGCAGTTTAGACACGGGGGTTATGAGCACTGAAGCTTTCTTT.

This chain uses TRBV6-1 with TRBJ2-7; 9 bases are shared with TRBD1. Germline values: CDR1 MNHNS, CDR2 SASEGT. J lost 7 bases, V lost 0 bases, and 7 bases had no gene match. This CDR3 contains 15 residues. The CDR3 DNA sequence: TGTGCCAGCAGTGAAGCGTCCGGGACAGGGAGGGAGCAGTACTTC. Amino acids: CASSEASGTGREQYF.

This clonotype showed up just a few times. Here the CDR3 reads CASKTPRTSGSTGELFF. CDR3 bases: TGTGCCAGCAAAACGCCGCGGACTAGCGGGAGTACCGGGGAGCTGTTTTTT. V gene TRBV27 combines with J gene TRBJ2-2; TRBD2 matches 13 bases. The germline gives CDR1 MNHEY, CDR2 SMNVEV (reference sequence). The CDR3 consists of 17 residues. V lost 7 bases and J lost 5; bases outside the gene matches: 10.

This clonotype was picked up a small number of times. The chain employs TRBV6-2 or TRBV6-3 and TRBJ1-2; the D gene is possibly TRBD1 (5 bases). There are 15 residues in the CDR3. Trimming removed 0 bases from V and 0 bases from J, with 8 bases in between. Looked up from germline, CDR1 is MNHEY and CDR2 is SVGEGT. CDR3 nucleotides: TGTGCCAGCAGTTACTCCTCGACAGCTAACTATGGCTACACCTTC. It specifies CASSYSSTANYGYTF.

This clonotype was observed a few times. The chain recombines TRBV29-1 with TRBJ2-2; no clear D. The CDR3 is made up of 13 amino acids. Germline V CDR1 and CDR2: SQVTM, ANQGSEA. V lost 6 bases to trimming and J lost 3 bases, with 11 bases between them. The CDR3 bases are TGCAGCGTCGCTGACATGTACACCGGGGAGCTGTTTTTT. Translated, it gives CSVADMYTGELFF.

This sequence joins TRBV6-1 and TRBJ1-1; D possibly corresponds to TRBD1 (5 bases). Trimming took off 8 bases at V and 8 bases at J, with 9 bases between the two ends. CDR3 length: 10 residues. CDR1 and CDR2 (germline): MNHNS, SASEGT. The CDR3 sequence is CASGRQEAFF. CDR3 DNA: TGTGCCAGCGGCCGACAGGAAGCTTTCTTT.

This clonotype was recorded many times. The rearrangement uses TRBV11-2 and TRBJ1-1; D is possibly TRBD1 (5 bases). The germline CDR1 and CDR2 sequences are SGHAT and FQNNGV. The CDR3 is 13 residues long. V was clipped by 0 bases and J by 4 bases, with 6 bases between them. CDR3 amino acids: CASSLERGTEAFF. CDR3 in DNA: TGTGCCAGCAGCTTAGAAAGGGGCACTGAAGCTTTCTTT.

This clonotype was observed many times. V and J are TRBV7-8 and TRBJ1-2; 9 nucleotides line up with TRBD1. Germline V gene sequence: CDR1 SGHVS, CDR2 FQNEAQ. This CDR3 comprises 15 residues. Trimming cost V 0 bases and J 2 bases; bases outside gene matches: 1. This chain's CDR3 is CASSLAGQGNYGYTF. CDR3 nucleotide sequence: TGTGCCAGCAGCTTAGCGGGACAGGGCAACTATGGCTACACCTTC.

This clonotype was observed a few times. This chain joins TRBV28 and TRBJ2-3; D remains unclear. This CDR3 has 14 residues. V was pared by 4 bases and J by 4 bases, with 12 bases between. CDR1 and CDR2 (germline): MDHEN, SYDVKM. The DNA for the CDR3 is TGTGCCAGCAGTTATCTAGAGGAACCAGATACGCAGTATTTT. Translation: CASSYLEEPDTQYF.

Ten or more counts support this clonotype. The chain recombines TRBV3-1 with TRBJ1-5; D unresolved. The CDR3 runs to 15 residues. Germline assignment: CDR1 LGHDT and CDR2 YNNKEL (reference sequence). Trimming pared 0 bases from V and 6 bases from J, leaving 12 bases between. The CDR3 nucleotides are TGTGCCAGCAGCCAAGAATCGGGGTACGGTCAGCCCCAGCATTTT. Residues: CASSQESGYGQPQHF. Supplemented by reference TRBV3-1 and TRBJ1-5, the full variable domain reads DTAVSQTPKYLVTQMGNDKSIKCEQNLGHDTMYWYKQDSKKFLKIMFSYNNKELIINETVPNRFSPKSPDKAHLNLHINSLELGDSAVYFCASSQESGYGQPQHFGDGTRLSIL.

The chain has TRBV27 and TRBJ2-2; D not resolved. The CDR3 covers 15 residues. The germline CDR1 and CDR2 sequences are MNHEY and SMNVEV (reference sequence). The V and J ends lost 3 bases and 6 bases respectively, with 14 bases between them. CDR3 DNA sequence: TGTGCCAGCAGTTTGATTAGTCCCTTTCCCGGGGAGCTGTTTTTT. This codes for CASSLISPFPGELFF.

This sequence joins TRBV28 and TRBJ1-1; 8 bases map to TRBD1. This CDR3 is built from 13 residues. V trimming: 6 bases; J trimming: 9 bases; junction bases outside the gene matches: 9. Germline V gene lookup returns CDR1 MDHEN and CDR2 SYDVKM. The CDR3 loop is CASSDGQGFKAFF. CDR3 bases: TGTGCCAGCAGCGATGGACAGGGTTTCAAAGCTTTCTTT. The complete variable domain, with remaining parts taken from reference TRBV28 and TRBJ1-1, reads DVKVTQSSRYLVKRTGEKVFLECVQDMDHENMFWYRQDPGLGLRLIYFSYDVKMKEKGDIPEGYSVSREKKERFSLILESASTNQTSMYLCASSDGQGFKAFFGQGTRLTVV.

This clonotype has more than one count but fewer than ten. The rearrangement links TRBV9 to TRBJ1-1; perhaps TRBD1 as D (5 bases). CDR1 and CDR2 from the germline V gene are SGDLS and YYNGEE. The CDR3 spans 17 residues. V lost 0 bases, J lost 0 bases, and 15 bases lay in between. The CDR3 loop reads CASSVGGSSGLNTEAFF. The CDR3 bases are TGTGCCAGCAGCGTAGGAGGGTCGTCAGGGCTGAACACTGAAGCTTTCTTT.

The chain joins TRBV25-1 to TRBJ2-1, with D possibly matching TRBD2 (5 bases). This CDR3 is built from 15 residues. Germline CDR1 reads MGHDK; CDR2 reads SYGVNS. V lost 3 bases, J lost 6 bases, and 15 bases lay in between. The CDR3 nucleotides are TGTGCCAGCAGTGATACGGGCGGGCTTCTCAATGAGCAGTTCTTC. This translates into CASSDTGGLLNEQFF.

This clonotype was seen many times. CDR3 DNA: TGTGCCAGCAGTGGAACAGCGGTCGTAGGGAATGAGCAGTTCTTC. Translated, it gives CASSGTAVVGNEQFF. The genes are TRBV2 and TRBJ2-1; possible D gene TRBD2, 5 bases. The CDR3 has 15 residues. CDR1 and CDR2 (germline): SNHLY, FYNNEI. Between the trimmed V and J ends, which lost 4 bases and 7 bases, there was a span of 17 bases. The entire variable domain, with the rest obtained from reference TRBV2 and TRBJ2-1, is as follows: EPEVTQTPSHQVTQMGQEVILRCVPISNHLYFYWYRQILGQKVEFLVSFYNNEISEKSEIFDDQFSVERPDGSNFTLKIRSTKLEDSAMYFCASSGTAVVGNEQFFGPGTRLTVL.